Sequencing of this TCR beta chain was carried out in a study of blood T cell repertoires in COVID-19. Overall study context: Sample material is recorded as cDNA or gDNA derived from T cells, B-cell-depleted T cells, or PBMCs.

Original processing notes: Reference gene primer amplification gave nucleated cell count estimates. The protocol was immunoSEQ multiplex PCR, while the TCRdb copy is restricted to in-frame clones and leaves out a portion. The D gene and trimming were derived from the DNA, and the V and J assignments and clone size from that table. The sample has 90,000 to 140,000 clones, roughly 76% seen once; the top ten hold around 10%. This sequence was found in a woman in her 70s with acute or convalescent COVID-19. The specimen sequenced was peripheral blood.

The DNA of the CDR3 is TGTGCCATCAGTGACGAACAGGACCTCGGGGATACGCAGTATTTT. As protein: CAISDEQDLGDTQYF. The genes are TRBV10-3 and TRBJ2-3, with D perhaps TRBD1 (5 bases). Germline values: CDR1 ENHRY, CDR2 SYGVKD. The CDR3 consists of 15 residues. Trimming stripped 3 bases from V and 6 bases from J, with 16 bases between.